Below, 3 T cell receptor beta chains from the same sample are listed, as sequenced in a study of blood T cell repertoires in COVID-19. Sequencing used immunoSEQ multiplex PCR; TCRdb keeps in-frame clones, though not all of them. The sample lists roughly 500,000 clones; roughly 89% were seen once. The sequencing sample was made of peripheral blood. Receptor source: a man aged 18 to 30 with COVID-19, enrolled during active disease.

V usage is TRBV3-1 (or the pseudogene TRBV3-2) and J usage is TRBJ2-5; 8 bases are a match to TRBD1. CDR1 and CDR2 from the germline V gene are LGHDT and YNNKEL (reference sequence). There are 13 residues in the CDR3. Unmatched junction bases numbered 0, after V lost 3 bases and J lost 3 bases. CDR3 in amino acids: CASSQDREETQYF. The DNA for the CDR3 is TGTGCCAGCAGCCAGGACAGGGAAGAGACCCAGTACTTC.

This chain uses TRBV7-9 with TRBJ2-1, with D possibly matching TRBD2 (6 bases). The CDR3 consists of 14 residues. Deletions cut 1 base from V and 7 bases from J, with 11 bases between. CDR1 and CDR2 (germline): SEHNR, FQNEAQ (reference sequence). The DNA for the CDR3 is TGTGCCAGCAGCTTAGACGGGGGATGGAATGAGCAGTTCTTC. Encoded protein: CASSLDGGWNEQFF.

The rearrangement links TRBV7-2 to TRBJ2-1; 10 nucleotides match TRBD2. Germline V gives CDR1 SGHTA, CDR2 FQGNSA. V dropped 0 bases and J dropped 7; count of bases not matched to a gene: 3. The CDR3 has 15 residues. CDR3 in amino acids: CASSLASGRRNEQFF. The CDR3, as DNA: TGTGCCAGCAGCTTAGCTAGCGGGAGGAGGAATGAGCAGTTCTTC.